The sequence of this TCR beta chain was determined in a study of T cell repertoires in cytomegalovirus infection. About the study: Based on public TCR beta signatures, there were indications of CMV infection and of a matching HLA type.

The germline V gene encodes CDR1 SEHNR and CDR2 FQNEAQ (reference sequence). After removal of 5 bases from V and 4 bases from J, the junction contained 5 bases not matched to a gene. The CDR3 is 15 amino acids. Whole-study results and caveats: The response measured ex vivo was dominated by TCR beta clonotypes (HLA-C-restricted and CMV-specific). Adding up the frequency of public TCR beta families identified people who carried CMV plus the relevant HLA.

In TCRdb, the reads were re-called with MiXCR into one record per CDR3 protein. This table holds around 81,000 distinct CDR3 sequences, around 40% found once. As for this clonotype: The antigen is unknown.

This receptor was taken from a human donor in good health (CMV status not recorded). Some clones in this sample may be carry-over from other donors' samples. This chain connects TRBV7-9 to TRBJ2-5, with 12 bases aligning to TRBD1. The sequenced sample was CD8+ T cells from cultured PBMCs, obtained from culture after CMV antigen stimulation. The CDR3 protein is CASSLRDRGRETQYF. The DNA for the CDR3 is TGTGCCAGCAGCCTACGGGACAGGGGGCGAGAGACCCAGTACTTC.